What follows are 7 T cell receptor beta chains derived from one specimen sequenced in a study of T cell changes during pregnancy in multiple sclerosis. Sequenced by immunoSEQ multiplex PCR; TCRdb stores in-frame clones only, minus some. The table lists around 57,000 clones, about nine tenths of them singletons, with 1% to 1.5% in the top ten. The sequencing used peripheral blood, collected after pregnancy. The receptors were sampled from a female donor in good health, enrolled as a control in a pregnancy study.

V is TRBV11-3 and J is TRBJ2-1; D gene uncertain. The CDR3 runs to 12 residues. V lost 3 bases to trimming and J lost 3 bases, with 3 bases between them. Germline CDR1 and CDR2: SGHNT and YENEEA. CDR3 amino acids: CASSLSYNEQFF. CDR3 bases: TGTGCCAGCAGCTTGAGCTACAATGAGCAGTTCTTC.

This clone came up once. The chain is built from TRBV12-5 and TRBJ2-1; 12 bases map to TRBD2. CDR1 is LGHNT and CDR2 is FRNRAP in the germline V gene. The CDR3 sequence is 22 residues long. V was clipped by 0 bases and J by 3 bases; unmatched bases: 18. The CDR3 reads CASGLVPSLAGGTLPFYNEQFF. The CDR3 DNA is TGTGCTAGTGGTTTGGTTCCCTCACTAGCGGGGGGCACATTACCCTTCTACAATGAGCAGTTCTTC.

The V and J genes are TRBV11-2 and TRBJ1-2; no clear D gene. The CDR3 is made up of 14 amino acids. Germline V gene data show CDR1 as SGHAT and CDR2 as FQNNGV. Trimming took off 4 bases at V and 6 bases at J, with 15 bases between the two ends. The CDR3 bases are TGTGCCAGCAGCTCGCCTTGGCCCCGGGATGGCTACACCTTC. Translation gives CASSSPWPRDGYTF.

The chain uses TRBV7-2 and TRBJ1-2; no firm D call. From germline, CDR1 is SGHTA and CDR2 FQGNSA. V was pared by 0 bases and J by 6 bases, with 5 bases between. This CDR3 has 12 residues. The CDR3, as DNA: TGTGCCAGCAGCTTAGCCTTCGATGGCTACACCTTC. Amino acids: CASSLAFDGYTF.

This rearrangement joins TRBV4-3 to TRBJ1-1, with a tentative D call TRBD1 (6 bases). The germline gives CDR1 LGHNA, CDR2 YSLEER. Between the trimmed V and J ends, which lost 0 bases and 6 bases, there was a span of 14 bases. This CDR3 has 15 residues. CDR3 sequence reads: CASSQDLRQAAEAFF. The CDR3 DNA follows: TGCGCCAGCAGCCAAGACTTACGACAGGCAGCTGAAGCTTTCTTT.

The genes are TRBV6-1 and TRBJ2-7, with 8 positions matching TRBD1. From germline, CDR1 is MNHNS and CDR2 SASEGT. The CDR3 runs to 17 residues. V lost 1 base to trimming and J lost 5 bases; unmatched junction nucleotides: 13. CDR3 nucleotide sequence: TGTGCCAGCAGTGAAGGGAGATACAGGGGGGTTAGGAACGAGCAGTACTTC. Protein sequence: CASSEGRYRGVRNEQYF.

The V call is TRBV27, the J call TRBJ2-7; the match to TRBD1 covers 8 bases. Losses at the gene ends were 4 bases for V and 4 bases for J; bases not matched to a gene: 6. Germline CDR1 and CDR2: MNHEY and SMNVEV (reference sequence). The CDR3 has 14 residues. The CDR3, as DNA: TGTGCCAGCAGTTACAGGGGGGCAATTTACGAGCAGTACTTC. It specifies CASSYRGAIYEQYF.